This entry is about one TCR beta chain. Its antigen is as yet unknown. Sequencing used cDNA as its template, made by extracting RNA and reverse transcribing it. Assay: immunoSEQ multiplex PCR; the TCRdb copy retains only in-frame clones and omits some. The profile covers more than 200,000 clones, with 40% to 55% appearing a single time and around 2.8% taken by the ten largest. Treatment given: oral pan-JAK inhibitor, 5-10 mg twice daily. The data were taken from a study of CD8+ T cells in alopecia areata. The germline gives CDR1 SGHTA, CDR2 FQGTGA. The CDR3 contains 14 residues. The V segment lost 5 bases and the J segment 9 bases; nucleotides outside the gene matches: 13. Study-level points and caveats: Tissue-resident alphabeta T cells belonging to normal skin likewise get sequenced within scalp specimens.

Sequences were derived from CD4+ T cells sorted from blood, sampled at roughly week 38, from a patient treated with tofacitinib. The origin of this receptor is a human donor with alopecia areata. The chain carries TRBV7-3 and TRBJ2-7, with 7 positions matching TRBD2. CDR3 amino acids: CASSLSGEGNRQYF. CDR3 coding DNA: TGTGCCAGCAGCCTTTCCGGGGAGGGGAATAGGCAGTACTTC.